This T cell receptor (beta chain) was profiled in a study of blood T cell repertoires in COVID-19. How the authors handled the data: The authors estimated nucleated cell counts from reference gene primer amplification. Sequenced by immunoSEQ multiplex PCR; TCRdb stores in-frame clones only, minus some. V, J and clone size derive from that table, while D and trimming were established from the DNA sequence. The sample holds 300,000 to 450,000 clones, around 85% seen once. This CDR3 contains 16 residues. The sequenced sample consisted of peripheral blood. V is TRBV21-1 and J is TRBJ1-2. TRBV21-1 corresponds to a pseudogene. This sequence was found in a woman between 18 and 29 years old with acute or convalescent COVID-19. The CDR3 sequence: CASSKANEPGIYGYTF. In nucleotides, the CDR3 is TGTGCCAGCAGCAAAGCTAACGAACCGGGGATCTATGGCTACACCTTC.